The clone carrying this TCR beta chain was detected only once. The data were obtained in a study of T-cell reconstitution after alpha-beta-depleted transplantation in children. Preparation of the TCRbeta library was carried out with unique molecular identifiers. TCRdb redid the calling of the PCR reads with MiXCR, one entry per CDR3 protein. The data contain about 370,000 distinct CDR3 sequences, roughly 21% of them singletons. The receptor's source is a human donor who donated a stem cell graft to a child with acute myeloid leukemia. The material was PBMCs from the stem cell graft donor, obtained from the stem cell graft.

The CDR3 DNA sequence: TGTGCCAGCAGTCCCGGATACGACTTCTACGAGCAGTACTTC. This encodes CASSPGYDFYEQYF. The chain joins TRBV12-3 or TRBV12-4 to TRBJ2-7; no clear D. The CDR3 length is 14 residues. V lost 5 bases and J 3 bases, leaving 14 bases between the germline ends.